The present entry profiles one T cell receptor (beta chain) with its context. The record originates from a study of blood T cell repertoires in COVID-19. This CDR3 is built from 15 residues. Germline values: CDR1 SEHNR, CDR2 FQNEAQ (reference sequence). Deletions cut 5 bases from V and 0 bases from J, with 14 bases between. The data were produced by immunoSEQ multiplex PCR, yet TCRdb's version contains in-frame clones alone and is incomplete. The data show about 250,000 clones, over 75% seen once. Sequenced input: PBMCs or T cells enriched from blood (not recorded which). The rearrangement uses TRBV7-9 and TRBJ2-7; the D gene is possibly TRBD1 (5 bases). This TCR was sampled from a man between 18 and 35 years old who had recovered from COVID-19. The CDR3 nucleotides read TGTGCCAGCAGCAAACAGGACGCGAGCTCCTACGAGCAGTACTTC. Its protein product is CASSKQDASSYEQYF.